In its sample, the clone carrying this T cell receptor beta chain was seen a few times. The antigen remains undetermined. This entry is derived from a study of beta chain features in type 1 diabetes. Notes on the study in general: More deletions and fewer insertions at VDJ junctions were found in patients with type 1 diabetes.

One heparinised draw, averaging about 110 mL, was taken per donor. TCRB transcripts that were expressed got sequenced, as all of the isolated RNA had been reverse transcribed. TCRdb keeps only in-frame clones here, not all; method: immunoSEQ multiplex PCR. The profile covers 400,000 to 550,000 clones, with approximately 10% appearing a single time and more than 0.045% taken by the ten largest. The sample taken for sequencing was naive CD4+ T cells from blood. The receptor's source is a woman aged 18-29 years in good health.

The CDR3 sequence is CASSQELRDTQYF. The CDR3 nucleotides are TGCGCCAGCAGCCAAGAGTTGCGTGATACGCAGTATTTT. The rearrangement links TRBV4-3 to TRBJ2-3; D uncertain. The germline gives CDR1 LGHNA, CDR2 YSLEER. The CDR3 is made up of 13 amino acids. V was cut by 0 bases and J by 6 bases, with 7 bases left in between.